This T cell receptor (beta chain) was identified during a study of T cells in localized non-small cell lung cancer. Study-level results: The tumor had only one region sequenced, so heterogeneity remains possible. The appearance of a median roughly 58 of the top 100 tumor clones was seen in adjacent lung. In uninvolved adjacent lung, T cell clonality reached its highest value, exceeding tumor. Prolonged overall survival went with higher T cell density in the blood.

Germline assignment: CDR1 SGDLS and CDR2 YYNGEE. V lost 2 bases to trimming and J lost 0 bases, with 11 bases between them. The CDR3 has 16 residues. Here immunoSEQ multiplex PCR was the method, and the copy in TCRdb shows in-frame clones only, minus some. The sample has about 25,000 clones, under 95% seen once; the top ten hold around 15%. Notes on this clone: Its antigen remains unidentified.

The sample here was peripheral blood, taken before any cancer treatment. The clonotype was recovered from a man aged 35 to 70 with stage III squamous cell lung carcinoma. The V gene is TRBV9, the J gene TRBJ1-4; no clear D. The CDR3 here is CASSVAAGATNEKLFF. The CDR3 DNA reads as TGTGCCAGCAGCGTCGCGGCAGGTGCAACTAATGAAAAACTGTTTTTT.